This entry describes one TCR beta chain. Everyone who took part was roughly 18 to 89 years old, and they came from about two dozen US areas. The data were taken from a study of blood T cell repertoires in COVID-19. Study background: Both acute and convalescent COVID-19 samples were obtained from the United States, Italy and Spain. The analysed material was cDNA or gDNA that came from T cells, B-cell-depleted T cells, or PBMCs.

Original processing notes: Scientists estimated how many nucleated cells there were by amplifying reference gene primers. Clones were read by immunoSEQ multiplex PCR, and TCRdb kept only the in-frame ones, dropping some. The V and J calls and clone size are taken from that table; D and trimming were inferred from the DNA. This sample yields more than 400,000 clones, of which roughly nine tenths are seen a single time; approximately 0.7% belongs to the top ten. The sequenced material came from PBMCs or T cells enriched from blood (not recorded which). This sequence originates from a woman between 18 and 30 years old who had recovered from COVID-19.

The CDR3 loop reads CASRRLDEQYF. Written as DNA, the CDR3 is TGTGCCAGCAGAAGACTAGACGAGCAGTACTTC. The genes are TRBV6-5 and TRBJ2-7, with D possibly TRBD2 on 6 matching bases. This CDR3 spans 11 amino acids. V lost 6 bases, J lost 5 bases, and 8 bases lay in between. Germline assignment: CDR1 MNHEY and CDR2 SVGAGI.